This entry features one T cell receptor (beta chain) sequence. Per germline, CDR1 MNHEY and CDR2 SMNVEV (reference sequence). This CDR3 is built from 13 residues. Trimming took 6 bases from V and 4 from J, leaving 12 bases between them. Repertoires were generated with immunoSEQ multiplex PCR, while TCRdb's copy carries only in-frame clones and drops some. The sample consists of about 82,000 clones, 94% of them appearing once. The data originate from a study of control samples from healthy donors and cancer patients. The gene calls are TRBV27 and TRBJ1-1; maybe TRBD1 (6 bases). The sample comprised blood. This TCR was recovered from a woman under 30 in good health. The CDR3 nucleotides read TGTGCCAGCAGCCTGGGGGGGCCCACTGAAGCTTTCTTT. Residues: CASSLGGPTEAFF.